This T cell receptor (beta chain) was found in a study of cytomegalovirus exposure and HLA in healthy donors. Study results and limitations: Reported performance of the classifier showed diagnosis of cytomegalovirus status with high specificity and sensitivity. In a later analysis, V- and J-gene trimming of beta chains associated with a DCLRE1C missense variant, replicated independently. Later, an analysis showed that TCR beta chains associated with HLA were more clonally expanded than others that were equally common. In an earlier analysis, productive rearrangement rates for most beta V segments clustered near 87% or 30%.

This clone was detected only a few times. The antigen remains undetermined. Germline values: CDR1 SGDLS, CDR2 YYNGEE. The CDR3 loop spans 16 amino acids. With V trimmed by 4 bases and J by 1 base, 7 bases remained unmatched. PCR employed 60 Vbeta and 13 Jbeta primers. Profiled with immunoSEQ multiplex PCR; TCRdb holds only in-frame clones, not every one. The sample includes 85,000 to 100,000 clones, approximately 89% of them seen just once. The clonotype comes from a man between 25 and 39 years old in good health and CMV-seropositive. Input material: PBMCs. The chain combines TRBV9 with TRBJ2-2; 7 bases are shared with TRBD2. This CDR3 is CASSLRASGNTGELFF. CDR3 DNA: TGTGCCAGCAGCCTGCGGGCTAGCGGGAACACCGGGGAGCTGTTTTTT. The complete variable domain, with remaining parts taken from reference TRBV9 and TRBJ2-2, reads DSGVTQTPKHLITATGQRVTLRCSPRSGDLSVYWYQQSLDQGLQFLIQYYNGEERAKGNILERFSAQQFPDLHSELNLSSLELGDSALYFCASSLRASGNTGELFFGEGSRLTVL.